This T cell receptor (beta chain) originates from a study of blood T cell repertoires in COVID-19. V lost 1 base to trimming and J lost 0 bases, with 7 bases between them. This CDR3 contains 16 residues. The germline V gene has CDR1 LGHDT and CDR2 YNNKEL (reference sequence). Sequenced by immunoSEQ multiplex PCR; TCRdb stores in-frame clones only, minus some. The sample contains roughly 140,000 clones, roughly 82% of which appear only once. Material for sequencing was peripheral blood. This chain joins TRBV3-1 (or the pseudogene TRBV3-2) and TRBJ2-6, with a weak D call TRBD1 (5 bases). The TCR sequence derives from a man in his 70s with acute or convalescent COVID-19. The CDR3 DNA is TGTGCCAGCAGCCAAGTAAGGGGCTCTGGGGCCAACGTCCTGACTTTC. Encoded protein: CASSQVRGSGANVLTF.